The TCR beta chain under discussion was sequenced for a study of beta chain features in type 1 diabetes. Study results and limitations: Significant though moderate, a shortening of TCRB CDR3s appeared in all four CD4+ subsets of Type 1 diabetes patients.

A word on this clone: Antigen unknown.

Per germline, CDR1 MGHRA and CDR2 YSYEKL. V dropped 0 bases and J dropped 2; count of bases not matched to a gene: 3. The CDR3 runs to 17 residues. Expressed TCRB transcripts were sequenced because the isolated RNA had all been reverse transcribed beforehand. Sequencing was performed with immunoSEQ multiplex PCR; in TCRdb, only in-frame clones are kept and a portion is missing. Among 45,000 to 65,000 clones listed, 52% were seen once. The gene calls are TRBV4-1 and TRBJ2-3; 12 nucleotides line up with TRBD2. Sequencing used Tregs from blood. The receptor comes from a woman between 35 and 50 years old with type 1 diabetes. CDR3 loop: CASSQDPSGRATDTQYF. CDR3 nucleotides: TGCGCCAGCAGCCAAGACCCTAGCGGGAGGGCCACAGATACGCAGTATTTT.